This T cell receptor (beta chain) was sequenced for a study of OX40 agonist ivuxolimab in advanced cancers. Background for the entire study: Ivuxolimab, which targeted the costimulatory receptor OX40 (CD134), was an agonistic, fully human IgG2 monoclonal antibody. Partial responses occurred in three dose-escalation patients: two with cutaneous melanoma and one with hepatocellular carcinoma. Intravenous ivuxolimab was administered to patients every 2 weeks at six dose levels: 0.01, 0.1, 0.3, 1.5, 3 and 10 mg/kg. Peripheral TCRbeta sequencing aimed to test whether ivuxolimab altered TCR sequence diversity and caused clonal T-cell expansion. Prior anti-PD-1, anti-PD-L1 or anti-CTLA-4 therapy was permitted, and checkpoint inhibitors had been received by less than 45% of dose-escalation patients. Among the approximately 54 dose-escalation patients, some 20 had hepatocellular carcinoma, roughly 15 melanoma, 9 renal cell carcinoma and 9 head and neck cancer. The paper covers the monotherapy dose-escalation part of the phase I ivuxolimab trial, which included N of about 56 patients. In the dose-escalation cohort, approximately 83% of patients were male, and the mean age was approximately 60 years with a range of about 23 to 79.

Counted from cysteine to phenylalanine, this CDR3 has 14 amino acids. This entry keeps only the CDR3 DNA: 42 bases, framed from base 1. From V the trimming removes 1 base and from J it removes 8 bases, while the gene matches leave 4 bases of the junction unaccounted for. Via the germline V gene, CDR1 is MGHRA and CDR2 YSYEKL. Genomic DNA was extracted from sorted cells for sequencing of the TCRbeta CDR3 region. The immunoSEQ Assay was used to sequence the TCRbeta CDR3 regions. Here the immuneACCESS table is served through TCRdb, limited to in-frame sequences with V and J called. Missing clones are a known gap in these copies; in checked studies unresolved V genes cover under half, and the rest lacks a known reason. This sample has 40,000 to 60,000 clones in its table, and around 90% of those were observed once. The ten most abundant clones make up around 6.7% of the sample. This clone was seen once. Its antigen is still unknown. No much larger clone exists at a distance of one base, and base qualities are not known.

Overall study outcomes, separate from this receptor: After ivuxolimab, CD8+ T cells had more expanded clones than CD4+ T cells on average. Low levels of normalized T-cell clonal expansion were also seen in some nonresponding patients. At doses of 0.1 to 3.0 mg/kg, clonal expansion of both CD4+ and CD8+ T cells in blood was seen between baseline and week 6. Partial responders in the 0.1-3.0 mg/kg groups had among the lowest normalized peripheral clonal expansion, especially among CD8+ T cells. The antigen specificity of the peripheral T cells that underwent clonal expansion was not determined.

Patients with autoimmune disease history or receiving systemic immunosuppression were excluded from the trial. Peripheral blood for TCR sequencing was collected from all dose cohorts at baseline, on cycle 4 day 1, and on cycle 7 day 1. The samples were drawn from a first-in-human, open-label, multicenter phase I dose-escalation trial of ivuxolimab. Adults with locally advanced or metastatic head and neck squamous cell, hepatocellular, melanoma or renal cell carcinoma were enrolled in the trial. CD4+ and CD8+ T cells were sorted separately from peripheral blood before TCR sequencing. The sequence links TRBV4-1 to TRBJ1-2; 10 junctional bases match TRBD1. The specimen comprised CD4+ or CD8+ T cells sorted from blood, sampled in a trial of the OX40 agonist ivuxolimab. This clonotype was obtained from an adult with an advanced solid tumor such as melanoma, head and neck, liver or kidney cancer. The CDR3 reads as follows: CASSQGGTGEGYTF. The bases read TGCGCCAGCAGCCAAGGAGGGACAGGGGAGGGCTACACCTTC.